Following are 6 T cell receptor beta chains from one sample sequenced in a study (dated by TCRdb to 2014 to 2015). Library preparation used 5' RACE. The reads were generated on an Illumina MiSeq. TCRdb applied fastp at Q25 and MiXCR to the public reads, then kept only in-frame beta chains. Identical CDR3 protein sequences are pooled into one entry, listed with their most common genes and DNA. This sample lists 50,000 to 80,000 distinct CDR3 sequences; around a fifth were detected once. Clones ranked in the top ten supply approximately 3% of the sample. What was sequenced was memory CD4+ T cells sorted from a lymph node. The sample's cell subset or site, from its label and the paper: memory CD4+ T cells, CD4+CD45RO+CD25-. The receptors here all came from a female donor with breast cancer.

This clonotype appeared many times. CDR3 residues: CASSLAPSILRNTIYF. CDR3 DNA sequence: TGCGCCAGCAGCTTGGCCCCGAGCATACTTCGAAACACCATATATTTT. The gene calls are TRBV5-1 and TRBJ1-3; D gene ambiguous. The CDR3 length is 16 residues. The germline V gene has CDR1 SGHRS and CDR2 YFSETQ. V lost 0 bases and J lost 5, with 15 bases in between.

This chain joins TRBV6-6 and TRBJ2-7, with TRBD2 matching over 7 bases. The CDR3 loop spans 15 amino acids. V shed 2 bases, J shed 3 bases, and the junction held 7 bases outside the gene matches. The germline gives CDR1 MNHNY, CDR2 SVGAGI (reference sequence). The CDR3 DNA is TGTGCCAGCAGTTACGGGGGGGAGGGAAACTACGAGCAGTACTTC. Amino acid sequence: CASSYGGEGNYEQYF.

In its sample, this clonotype ranks as medium-sized. V is TRBV7-8 and J is TRBJ1-6, with D unresolved. The CDR3 has 15 residues. Trimming left V 2 bases short and J 6 bases short, with 11 bases between. CDR1 and CDR2 from the germline V gene are SGHVS and FQNEAQ. This CDR3 is CASSLPGGINSPLHF. DNA for the CDR3: TGTGCCAGCAGCTTACCCGGAGGGATTAATTCACCCCTCCACTTT. Variable domain in full (rest from reference TRBV7-8 and TRBJ1-6): GAGVSQSPRYKVAKRGQDVALRCDPISGHVSLFWYQQALGQGPEFLTYFQNEAQLDKSGLPSDRFFAERPEGSVSTLKIQRTQQEDSAVYLCASSLPGGINSPLHFGNGTRLTVT.

The chain links TRBV3-1 to TRBJ1-1; TRBD1 matches at 9 bases. This CDR3 is 13 amino acids long. V lost 6 bases, J lost 1 base, and 0 bases stayed unmatched. The germline V gene has CDR1 LGHDT and CDR2 YNNKEL (reference sequence). The CDR3 DNA sequence: TGTGCCAGCAGACAGGGGGCGAACACTGAAGCTTTCTTT. Protein product: CASRQGANTEAFF.

This clonotype was seen a handful of times. The chain uses TRBV5-4 and TRBJ2-3, with D maybe TRBD1 (7 bases). The V gene's germline CDR1 is SGHNT and CDR2 YYREEE (reference sequence). The germline V and J ends were trimmed by 4 bases and 3 bases, with 9 bases remaining between them. The CDR3 totals 13 residues. The CDR3 is CASSAGQTDTQYF. CDR3 in DNA: TGTGCCAGCAGCGCGGGACAGACAGATACGCAGTATTTT.

This clonotype occurred a few times. V and J are TRBV4-2 and TRBJ1-2, with D perhaps matching TRBD1 (5 bases). The CDR3 is made up of 15 amino acids. V lost 0 bases, J lost 8 bases, and 16 bases lay in between. Germline-derived CDR1 and CDR2 are LGHNA and YNFKEQ. CDR3 DNA sequence: TGTGCCAGCAGCCAAGACCCGACAGCCCCCGGAGGCTACACCTTC. Translated, it gives CASSQDPTAPGGYTF.